The sequence of this TCR beta chain was determined in a study of regulatory T cells in long-lasting Graves disease. Study information: The antithyroid drugs taken by newly diagnosed Graves' patients had been used for under 3 months. Findings of the study overall: The study found persistent patients shared more public clonotypes (roughly 3,000) than new patients (966).

CDR3 length: 15 amino acids. In germline, CDR1 is SEHNR, CDR2 FQNEAQ (reference sequence). V was shortened by 3 bases and J by 5 bases, with 15 bases between the two germline ends. This clonotype came up a few times. The antigen is not known. Time point specified: newly diagnosed GD, antithyroid drugs for less than 3 months. Making the TCR library involved RNA that had been extracted from PBMCs. Arm-PCR with iRepertoire HTBI primers amplified the CDR3 regions for these TCR beta libraries. Study processing details: In the combined samples, 62 TRBV and 14 TRBJ segments were identified. TCRdb called the multiplex PCR reads again in MiXCR, with one record for every CDR3 protein. The V and J calls, along with clone size, are taken from TCRdb and not from the paper's own processing. The sample gives some 600,000 distinct CDR3 sequences, roughly 15% of which show up once; about 12% is in the top ten. These same data were also listed under a study on T cells in Graves' hyperthyroidism and ophthalmopathy. That source notes: HTBI primers drove first-round RT-PCR of the TCR CDR3.

This TCR derives from a man between 18 and 35 years old with Graves disease. V and J are TRBV7-9 and TRBJ2-3, with unresolved D. The sequencing used peripheral blood mononuclear cells (PBMCs), collected at new diagnosis, from a patient treated with antithyroid drugs. CDR3 sequence reads: CASSLVVSGLDTQYF. As DNA, the CDR3 is TGTGCCAGCAGCTTGGTTGTTTCCGGCTTAGATACGCAGTATTTT.